Below, 31 T cell receptor beta chains from the same sample are listed, as sequenced in a study of identical twins. TCRdb passed the 5' RACE reads through MiXCR, listing each CDR3 protein once. This table holds around 550,000 distinct CDR3 sequences, 13% to 15% found once. The sample was also reused in another study, on yellow fever vaccine responses in identical twins.

Sequenced material: CD4+ T cells sorted from blood. Every receptor here comes from a woman under 30 in good health.

This clonotype came up a few times. V is TRBV10-2 and J is TRBJ2-1; TRBD2 agrees at 10 bases. The length of the CDR3 is 22 residues. Germline loops: CDR1 WSHSY, CDR2 SAAADI. The junction had 22 bases not matched to a gene; V was cut back by 2 bases and J by 3 bases. The DNA for the CDR3 is TGCGCCAGCAGTGAGCCCGGGTTCGCTAGCGGGAGCCCCGCGCCCGACTACAATGAGCAGTTCTTC. Translating it yields CASSEPGFASGSPAPDYNEQFF.

Only a few counts were recorded for this clonotype. At one end, the junction sequence differs from germline, possibly due to a read error. The J gene is TRBJ2-3, the V gene TRBV20-1, with TRBD2 identical over 7 bases. The CDR3 sequence is 11 residues long. Germline CDR1 DFQATT, CDR2 SNEGSKA (reference sequence). CDR3 amino acids: CGSGSTDTQYF. The CDR3 coding sequence is TGTGGTAGCGGGAGCACAGATACGCAGTATTTT.

The chain employs TRBV12-3 or TRBV12-4 and TRBJ1-2; weak D call: TRBD1 (5 bases). V was pared by 1 base and J by 5 bases, with 11 bases between. The CDR3 length is 14 residues. The CDR3 loop is CASSLGGEGYGYTF. The CDR3 DNA is TGTGCCAGCAGTTTAGGAGGCGAGGGGTATGGCTACACCTTC.

Comment on this clonotype: The conserved final phenylalanine or tryptophan is absent from the CDR3, which likely points to a read error. This chain links TRBV5-1 with TRBJ2-5; D perhaps matches TRBD1 (6 bases). CDR1 is SGHRS, CDR2 YFSETQ, per germline. The CDR3 is made up of 14 amino acids. V gave up 1 base and J gave up 4 bases, with 11 bases separating them. CDR3 protein: CASSLMTGGETQYL. The DNA for the CDR3 is TGCGCCAGCAGCTTGATGACAGGAGGAGAGACCCAGTACCTC.

This sequence joins TRBV2 and TRBJ2-5, with TRBD2 identical over 7 bases. The CDR3 loop spans 12 amino acids. CDR1 is SNHLY, CDR2 FYNNEI, per germline. V lost 7 bases to trimming and J lost 5 bases; unmatched junction nucleotides: 4. CDR3 region: CASTVAGETQYF. The CDR3 DNA is TGTGCCAGCACCGTAGCGGGCGAGACCCAGTACTTC. The complete variable domain, with remaining parts taken from reference TRBV2 and TRBJ2-5, reads EPEVTQTPSHQVTQMGQEVILRCVPISNHLYFYWYRQILGQKVEFLVSFYNNEISEKSEIFDDQFSVERPDGSNFTLKIRSTKLEDSAMYFCASTVAGETQYFGPGTRLLVL.

A few counts support this clonotype. The chain recombines TRBV5-1 with TRBJ1-1, with no clear D. Germline V gives CDR1 SGHRS, CDR2 YFSETQ. V lost 7 bases to trimming and J lost 1 base, with 11 bases between them. This CDR3 region has 13 residues. Here the CDR3 DNA reads TGCGCCAGCCGCGCAGGCGCGAACACTGAAGCTTTCTTT. This codes for CASRAGANTEAFF.

This clonotype came up many times. V usage is TRBV12-3 or TRBV12-4 and J usage is TRBJ2-1; 10 bases map to TRBD2. V was pared by 2 bases and J by 5 bases, with 6 bases of the junction left unmatched. The CDR3 loop spans 16 amino acids. The CDR3 is CASSLSGRAGHNEQFF. DNA for the CDR3: TGTGCCAGCAGTTTAAGCGGGAGGGCCGGTCACAATGAGCAGTTCTTC.

The chain links TRBV7-9 to TRBJ2-3, with D hard to call. Trimming pared 7 bases from V and 4 bases from J, leaving 15 bases between. CDR1 SEHNR and CDR2 FQNEAQ come from the germline V gene (reference sequence). This CDR3 spans 14 amino acids. CDR3 in amino acids: CASNPRSSADTQYF. DNA for the CDR3: TGTGCCAGCAACCCCAGGTCTTCAGCAGATACGCAGTATTTT.

This clonotype turned up a few times. This chain links TRBV24-1 with TRBJ2-1; tentatively, D is TRBD2 (6 bases). This CDR3 has 18 amino acids. The ends were cut back, 2 bases at V and 4 bases at J, with 20 bases in the middle. Per the germline V gene, CDR1 is KGHDR and CDR2 is SFDVKD. CDR3 coding DNA: TGTGCCACCAGTGATTCCAGGACCGTCGCAGGGAGGTACAATGAGCAGTTCTTC. Encoded protein: CATSDSRTVAGRYNEQFF.

This chain joins TRBV6-1 and TRBJ1-2; 7 bases are shared with TRBD1. Germline CDR1 MNHNS, CDR2 SASEGT. The CDR3 is made up of 15 amino acids. J lost 3 bases, V lost 6 bases, and 10 bases had no gene match. The CDR3 sequence: CASSLTGVGYYGYTF. The CDR3 DNA is TGTGCCAGCAGCCTTACAGGGGTAGGGTACTATGGCTACACCTTC.

This chain connects TRBV4-2 to TRBJ2-4, with D perhaps matching TRBD1 (6 bases). Trimming removed 3 bases from V and 0 bases from J, with 15 bases in between. The CDR3 has 17 amino acids. CDR1 and CDR2 from the germline V gene are LGHNA and YNFKEQ. DNA for the CDR3: TGTGCCAGCAGCCACCCGACAGGAGAATTAGCCAAAAACATTCAGTACTTC. Its protein product is CASSHPTGELAKNIQYF.

This clonotype was detected only a few times. The chain is built from TRBV29-1 and TRBJ2-7; 7 nucleotides line up with TRBD1. The ends lost 4 bases at V and 7 bases at J; junction bases unmatched: 4. CDR3 length: 11 amino acids. Germline loops: CDR1 SQVTM, CDR2 ANQGSEA. CDR3: CSVGDSGEQYF. As DNA, the CDR3 is TGCAGCGTTGGGGACAGCGGTGAGCAGTACTTC.

This clonotype appeared a few times. The chain recombines TRBV10-2 with TRBJ2-7; 7 bases align to TRBD1. Looked up from germline, CDR1 is WSHSY and CDR2 is SAAADI. This CDR3 comprises 14 residues. Unmatched junction bases numbered 11, after V lost 6 bases and J lost 6 bases. The CDR3 protein is CASSRQGSSREQYV. CDR3 DNA: TGCGCCAGCAGCCGACAGGGATCGTCGCGCGAGCAGTACGTC.

V is TRBV18 and J is TRBJ1-5; a weak D match, TRBD1 (6 bases). Germline V gene sequence: CDR1 KGHSH, CDR2 LQKENI. The CDR3 has 16 amino acids. V lost 3 bases, J lost 0 bases, and 12 bases lay in between. The CDR3 sequence is CASSPLGGNSNQPQHF. The CDR3 region has the DNA TGTGCCAGCTCACCGCTCGGGGGCAATAGCAATCAGCCCCAGCATTTT. Full variable domain (remainder filled in from reference TRBV18 and TRBJ1-5): NAGVMQNPRHLVRRRGQEARLRCSPMKGHSHVYWYRQLPEEGLKFMVYLQKENIIDESGMPKERFSAEFPKEGPSILRIQQVVRGDSAAYFCASSPLGGNSNQPQHFGDGTRLSIL.

This clonotype was observed at least ten times. The chain joins TRBV3-1 to TRBJ2-3; 9 bases match TRBD2. CDR3 size: 16 residues. V gave up 2 bases and J gave up 3 bases; unmatched junction bases: 6. The V gene's germline CDR1 is LGHDT and CDR2 YNNKEL (reference sequence). The CDR3 sequence is CASSQHIAGDTDTQYF. CDR3 sequence (DNA): TGTGCCAGCAGCCAACATATAGCGGGAGATACAGATACGCAGTATTTT.

The chain has TRBV14 and TRBJ2-1; 13 bases fit TRBD2. V lost 7 bases and J lost 7; bases outside the gene matches: 1. This CDR3 region has 13 residues. Germline CDR1 reads SGHDN; CDR2 reads FVKESK. The CDR3 here is CASTGLAGNEQFF. CDR3 DNA: TGTGCCAGCACGGGACTAGCGGGAAATGAGCAGTTCTTC.

This chain joins TRBV5-1 and TRBJ2-5, with 9 bases fitting TRBD1. The V segment lost 1 base and the J segment 3 bases; nucleotides outside the gene matches: 10. CDR3 size: 17 residues. The germline gives CDR1 SGHRS, CDR2 YFSETQ. The CDR3 nucleotides read TGCGCCAGCAGCTTGAGTAGCACCGGGACAGGGAAAGAGACCCAGTACTTC. Amino acid sequence: CASSLSSTGTGKETQYF.

The V gene is TRBV7-8, the J gene TRBJ2-2; TRBD1 agrees at 9 bases. The V gene end was trimmed by 5 bases and the J gene end by 6 bases; junction bases not matched to a gene: 4. CDR1 is SGHVS, CDR2 FQNEAQ, per germline. The CDR3 runs to 14 residues. The CDR3 loop reads CASSRQGGAGELFF. In DNA form, the CDR3 reads TGTGCCAGCAGCCGACAGGGGGGGGCCGGGGAGCTGTTTTTT.

This clonotype was counted at least ten times. The chain couples TRBV6-9 to TRBJ1-1, with D uncertain. CDR3 length: 12 residues. Germline CDR1 reads MNHGY; CDR2 reads SVAAGI. V was trimmed by 3 bases and J by 1 base, leaving 3 bases between them. DNA for the CDR3: TGTGCCAGCAGTTACCAGAACACTGAAGCTTTCTTT. Translation: CASSYQNTEAFF.

The J gene is TRBJ2-7, the V gene TRBV10-3; the match to TRBD1 covers 9 bases. Germline-derived CDR1 and CDR2 are ENHRY and SYGVKD. The CDR3 has 15 amino acids. The V segment lost 2 bases and the J segment 2 bases; nucleotides outside the gene matches: 4. In DNA, the CDR3 is TGTGCCATCAGTGAGGAGACAGGGGGTCCCTACGAGCAGTACGTC. As protein: CAISEETGGPYEQYV.

The J gene is TRBJ2-2, the V gene TRBV7-8; a weak D match, TRBD1 (6 bases). CDR1 SGHVS and CDR2 FQNEAQ come from the germline V gene. The length of the CDR3 is 14 residues. Trimming cost V 4 bases and J 4 bases, with 10 bases left between them. The CDR3: CASSYRTATGELFF. CDR3 nucleotides: TGTGCCAGCAGCTACAGGACAGCCACCGGGGAGCTGTTTTTT.

The rearrangement joins TRBV10-3 to TRBJ1-1, with 7 nucleotides matching TRBD1. This CDR3 has 13 amino acids. Germline loops: CDR1 ENHRY, CDR2 SYGVKD. After removal of 10 bases from V and 3 bases from J, the junction contained 8 bases not matched to a gene. The CDR3 DNA reads TGTGCCACCGTTGACAGGGCGGACACTGAAGCTTTCTTT. Amino acid sequence: CATVDRADTEAFF.

This clonotype was recorded at least ten times. The chain combines TRBV29-1 with TRBJ1-1, with TRBD1 identical over 9 bases. Germline V gene data show CDR1 as SQVTM and CDR2 as ANQGSEA. This CDR3 comprises 14 residues. V trimming: 4 bases; J trimming: 3 bases; junction bases outside the gene matches: 6. CDR3 sequence (DNA): TGCAGCGTTGGCCCAAGGACAGGGGACACTGAAGCTTTCTTT. It yields the protein CSVGPRTGDTEAFF.

Comments on this clonotype: One end of the junction varies from germline; a read error may be responsible. This chain connects TRBV20-1 to TRBJ1-2; 7 bases are shared with TRBD1. The CDR3 runs 14 residues. Germline loops: CDR1 DFQATT, CDR2 SNEGSKA (reference sequence). The chain's CDR3 is CSAGDGTAKGGYTF. The CDR3 DNA sequence: TGCAGTGCTGGAGACGGGACAGCAAAGGGGGGCTACACCTTC.

This clonotype was seen ten or more times. The J gene is TRBJ2-2, the V gene TRBV28; D could derive from TRBD1 or TRBD2 (5 bases each). The V end lost 4 bases, the J end lost 9 bases, and 18 bases lay between the germline ends. CDR1 MDHEN and CDR2 SYDVKM come from the germline V gene. This CDR3 comprises 15 residues. The CDR3: CASSSGRDPFRELFF. The CDR3 DNA follows: TGTGCCAGCAGTTCGGGCCGGGACCCCTTCAGGGAGCTGTTTTTT.

This chain uses TRBV7-2 with TRBJ2-3; D is unresolved. The CDR3 length is 14 residues. The V end was cut by 3 bases, the J end by 3 bases, with 10 bases between. The V gene's germline CDR1 is SGHTA and CDR2 FQGNSA. The CDR3 nucleotides are TGTGCCAGCAGCTTCGGTGGGTGGACAGATACGCAGTATTTT. Its translation: CASSFGGWTDTQYF.

V usage is TRBV2 and J usage is TRBJ2-7; D is tentatively TRBD1 or TRBD2 (6 bases each). Germline values: CDR1 SNHLY, CDR2 FYNNEI. V lost 4 bases and J 0 bases, leaving 16 bases between the germline ends. The CDR3 sequence is 16 residues long. CDR3 in DNA: TGTGCCAGCAGTGCCTGGGGGGCCGGCGGCTCCTACGAGCAGTACGTC. This codes for CASSAWGAGGSYEQYV.

This clonotype was seen a handful of times. The V call is TRBV11-2, the J call TRBJ2-3, with a weak D call TRBD2 (5 bases). Looked up from germline, CDR1 is SGHAT and CDR2 is FQNNGV. This CDR3 is built from 16 residues. The V and J ends lost 4 bases and 4 bases respectively, with 18 bases between them. The chain's CDR3 is CASSSVGRWFADTQYF. In DNA form, the CDR3 reads TGTGCCAGCAGCTCGGTGGGGAGATGGTTCGCAGATACGCAGTATTTT.

The chain combines TRBV5-1 with TRBJ2-1; 12 positions agree with TRBD2. Germline CDR1 and CDR2: SGHRS and YFSETQ. The length of the CDR3 is 18 residues. With 0 bases clipped from V and 0 bases from J, the junction kept 4 bases outside the gene matches. The CDR3 here is CASSLALAGGRSYNEQFF. In nucleotides, the CDR3 is TGCGCCAGCAGCTTGGCTCTAGCGGGGGGGCGCTCCTACAATGAGCAGTTCTTC.

CDR3: CASSLAPSHTGELFF. DNA of the CDR3: TGTGCCAGCAGCTTAGCCCCAAGCCACACCGGGGAGCTGTTTTTT. V and J are TRBV7-9 and TRBJ2-2, with unresolved D. V lost 0 bases and J 3 bases, leaving 8 bases between the germline ends. The CDR3 sequence is 15 residues long. Germline V gene lookup returns CDR1 SEHNR and CDR2 FQNEAQ (reference sequence).

The gene calls are TRBV18 and TRBJ2-1; D is possibly TRBD1 (6 bases). Germline CDR1 is KGHSH and CDR2 is LQKENI. The CDR3 has 17 amino acids. Trimming stripped 2 bases from V and 8 bases from J, with 22 bases between. The CDR3 reads CASSPGHSRGFQDEQFF. The CDR3 bases are TGTGCCAGCTCACCAGGTCATTCCAGGGGATTCCAGGATGAGCAGTTCTTC.